This T cell receptor beta chain was documented in a study of identical twins. V was trimmed by 1 base and J by 2 bases, leaving 12 bases between them. The CDR3 contains 15 residues. TCRdb recomputed calls from the 5' RACE reads with MiXCR, one row per CDR3 protein. The sample contains about 790,000 distinct CDR3 sequences, 15% to 20% of which appear only once. These data are also associated with another study on T cells expressing NK-cell markers.

The J gene is TRBJ2-7, the V gene TRBV12-3 or TRBV12-4; perhaps TRBD2 as D (6 bases). The specimen sequenced was PBMCs. The TCR originated in a woman between 18 and 29 years old in good health. The CDR3 DNA is TGTGCCAGCAGTTTAGACAGGAGGGGAACCTACGAGCAGTACTTC. Its protein is CASSLDRRGTYEQYF.